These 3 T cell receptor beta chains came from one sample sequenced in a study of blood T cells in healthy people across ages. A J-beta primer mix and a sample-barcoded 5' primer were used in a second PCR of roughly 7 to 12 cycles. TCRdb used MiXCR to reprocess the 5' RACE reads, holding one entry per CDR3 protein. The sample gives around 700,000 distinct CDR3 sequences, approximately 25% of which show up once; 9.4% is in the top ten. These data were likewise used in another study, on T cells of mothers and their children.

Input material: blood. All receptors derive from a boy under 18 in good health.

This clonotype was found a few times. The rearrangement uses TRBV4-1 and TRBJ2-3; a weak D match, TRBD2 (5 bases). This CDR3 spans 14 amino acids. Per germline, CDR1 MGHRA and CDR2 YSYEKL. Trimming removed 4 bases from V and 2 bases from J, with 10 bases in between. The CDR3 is CASSPEGLTDTQYF. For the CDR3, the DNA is TGCGCCAGCAGCCCGGAAGGACTCACAGATACGCAGTATTTT.

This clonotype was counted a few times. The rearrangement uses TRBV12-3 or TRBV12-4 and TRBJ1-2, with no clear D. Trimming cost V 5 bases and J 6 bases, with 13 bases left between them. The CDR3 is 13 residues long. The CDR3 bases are TGTGCCAGCAGTGTCTGGGGTGGAGATGGCTACACCTTC. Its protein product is CASSVWGGDGYTF.

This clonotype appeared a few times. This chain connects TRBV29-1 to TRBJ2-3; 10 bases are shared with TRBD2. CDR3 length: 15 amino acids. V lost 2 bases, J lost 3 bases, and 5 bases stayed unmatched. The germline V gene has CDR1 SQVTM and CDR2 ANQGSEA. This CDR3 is CSVESPSGRTDTQYF. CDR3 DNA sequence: TGCAGCGTTGAATCCCCTAGCGGGAGAACAGATACGCAGTATTTT.